Listed here are 17 T cell receptor beta chains from one sample, sequenced in a study of early T cells in non-severe SARS-CoV-2 infection. TCRdb re-called the 5' RACE reads through MiXCR, storing one row per CDR3 protein. Of around 50,000 distinct CDR3 sequences listed, approximately 10% are singletons. Sequenced input: whole blood. These receptors were taken from an adult who was a healthcare worker with PCR-confirmed SARS-CoV-2 infection or an uninfected control (not recorded which).

This chain links TRBV5-1 with TRBJ1-6; no clear D. V was clipped by 4 bases and J by 8 bases, with 10 bases between them. Germline V lookup: CDR1 SGHRS, CDR2 YFSETQ. The CDR3 length is 13 residues. The CDR3 loop reads CASSEPGDSPLHF. In nucleotides, the CDR3 is TGCGCCAGCAGCGAACCTGGTGATTCACCCCTCCACTTT.

There are a few counts of this clonotype. The chain couples TRBV5-1 to TRBJ1-2; 7 positions match TRBD1. There are 16 residues in the CDR3. CDR1 is SGHRS and CDR2 is YFSETQ in the germline V gene. Losses at the gene ends were 2 bases for V and 1 base for J; bases not matched to a gene: 8. The DNA of the CDR3 is TGCGCCAGCAGCTTAGGACAGGCAACGAATAACTATGGCTACACCTTC. Protein product: CASSLGQATNNYGYTF.

V usage is TRBV27 and J usage is TRBJ2-2; 7 positions match TRBD1. Trimming cost V 3 bases and J 5 bases; bases outside gene matches: 6. The CDR3 spans 15 residues. The V gene's germline CDR1 is MNHEY and CDR2 SMNVEV (reference sequence). CDR3 nucleotide sequence: TGTGCCAGCAGTTTGAGGGGGCGTGTTACCGGGGAGCTGTTTTTT. Amino acid sequence: CASSLRGRVTGELFF.

This clonotype was picked up a small number of times. This chain connects TRBV27 to TRBJ2-1; D is ambiguous. Germline loops: CDR1 MNHEY, CDR2 SMNVEV (reference sequence). The V end lost 3 bases, the J end lost 11 bases, and 5 bases lay between the germline ends. There are 10 residues in the CDR3. The DNA of the CDR3 is TGTGCCAGCAGTTTGACAAAGCAGTTCTTC. Its translation: CASSLTKQFF.

This chain joins TRBV24-1 and TRBJ1-2; 9 bases line up with TRBD1. Germline assignment: CDR1 KGHDR and CDR2 SFDVKD. Losses at the gene ends were 4 bases for V and 6 bases for J; bases not matched to a gene: 5. The CDR3 runs 14 residues. CDR3 loop: CATSDTGQGNGYTF. The CDR3 DNA reads as TGTGCCACCAGTGACACGGGACAGGGAAATGGCTACACCTTC.

The chain links TRBV7-2 to TRBJ1-1, with D uncertain. The CDR3 contains 13 residues. Germline assignment: CDR1 SGHTA and CDR2 FQGNSA. Trimming stripped 5 bases from V and 0 bases from J, with 7 bases between. CDR3 coding DNA: TGTGCCAGCAGCGATGAAATGAACACTGAAGCTTTCTTT. This encodes CASSDEMNTEAFF.

This clonotype has ten or more counts. The rearrangement links TRBV5-1 to TRBJ2-6; D ambiguous. This CDR3 is built from 18 residues. V lost 0 bases and J lost 0, with 13 bases in between. CDR1 is SGHRS and CDR2 is YFSETQ in the germline V gene. CDR3 residues: CASSLVRGPSSGANVLTF. The CDR3 coding sequence is TGCGCCAGCAGCTTGGTAAGAGGTCCCAGCTCTGGGGCCAACGTCCTGACTTTC. The full variable domain, rest sourced from reference TRBV5-1 and TRBJ2-6, is KAGVTQTPRYLIKTRGQQVTLSCSPISGHRSVSWYQQTPGQGLQFLFEYFSETQRNKGNFPGRFSGRQFSNSRSEMNVSTLELGDSALYLCASSLVRGPSSGANVLTFGAGSRLTVL.

This chain uses TRBV6-6 with TRBJ2-2; TRBD1 agrees at 7 bases. Germline V gene lookup returns CDR1 MNHNY and CDR2 SVGAGI (reference sequence). CDR3 length equals 14 residues. V shed 2 bases, J shed 4 bases, and the junction held 1 base outside the gene matches. The CDR3, as DNA: TGTGCCAGCAGTTACGACAGGGCCACCGGGGAGCTGTTTTTT. Translation: CASSYDRATGELFF.

This clonotype was seen only a few times. This rearrangement joins TRBV5-4 to TRBJ1-1, with TRBD1 as a possible D gene (5 bases). The germline V gene has CDR1 SGHNT and CDR2 YYREEE (reference sequence). The CDR3 sequence is 14 residues long. V was cut by 5 bases and J by 0 bases, with 11 bases left in between. The CDR3 bases are TGTGCCAGCAGTCGCGACAGCTTGAACACTGAAGCTTTCTTT. This sequence encodes CASSRDSLNTEAFF.

V usage is TRBV12-3 or TRBV12-4 and J usage is TRBJ2-5; 10 positions match TRBD2. Unmatched junction bases numbered 3, after V lost 2 bases and J lost 12 bases. The CDR3 sequence is 12 residues long. In DNA form, the CDR3 reads TGTGCCAGCAGTTTATGGAGCGGGAGGGAGTACTTC. Encoded protein: CASSLWSGREYF.

This clonotype occurred a few times. The rearrangement joins TRBV7-2 to TRBJ2-7; no clear D. Germline CDR1 reads SGHTA; CDR2 reads FQGNSA. The germline V and J ends were trimmed by 3 bases and 6 bases, with 15 bases remaining between them. This CDR3 has 14 amino acids. In DNA form, the CDR3 reads TGTGCCAGCAGCTTCTATCGTGGCTCAGCCGAGCAGTACTTC. Translated, it gives CASSFYRGSAEQYF.

There are a few counts of this clonotype. The chain links TRBV20-1 to TRBJ2-3, with 13 bases aligning to TRBD2. The CDR3 has 15 residues. CDR1 and CDR2 (germline): DFQATT, SNEGSKA (reference sequence). V trimming: 6 bases; J trimming: 7 bases; junction bases outside the gene matches: 10. The CDR3 protein is CSAGELAGGPYTQYF. As DNA, the CDR3 is TGCAGTGCCGGAGAACTAGCGGGGGGGCCGTATACGCAGTATTTT.

This clonotype occurred a few times. The CDR3 protein is CASSLETDTQYF. The CDR3 DNA follows: TGTGCCAGCAGCTTAGAGACAGATACGCAGTATTTT. The J gene is TRBJ2-3, the V gene TRBV5-5; D uncertain. From germline, CDR1 is SGHKS and CDR2 YYEKEE (reference sequence). The CDR3 extends over 12 amino acids. V lost 2 bases and J lost 3, with 4 bases in between.

The sample holds a few counts of this clonotype. The J gene is TRBJ1-1, the V gene TRBV5-1; 7 nucleotides line up with TRBD1. The CDR3 has 14 residues. V lost 0 bases and J lost 3; bases outside the gene matches: 2. CDR1 is SGHRS and CDR2 is YFSETQ in the germline V gene. CDR3 sequence (DNA): TGCGCCAGCAGCTTGGGGGACAGATACACTGAAGCTTTCTTT. Translating it yields CASSLGDRYTEAFF.

This clonotype was recorded a few times. DNA of the CDR3: TGTGCCAGCAGGGGTTCCGGGACAGAGAACACTGAAGCTTTCTTT. It codes for CASRGSGTENTEAFF. The gene calls are TRBV28 and TRBJ1-1, with 7 bases lining up with TRBD1. V shed 6 bases, J shed 1 base, and the junction held 8 bases outside the gene matches. This CDR3 has 15 residues. Germline CDR1 is MDHEN and CDR2 is SYDVKM.

This clonotype was observed many times. The gene calls are TRBV28 and TRBJ2-5; no definite D call. This CDR3 has 12 amino acids. CDR1 is MDHEN and CDR2 is SYDVKM in the germline V gene. The germline V and J ends were trimmed by 5 bases and 4 bases, with 8 bases remaining between them. The CDR3 DNA reads TGTGCCAGCAGTCATAGGAGAGAGACCCAGTACTTC. This gives the protein CASSHRRETQYF.

In this sample, this clonotype turned up many times. The chain joins TRBV20-1 to TRBJ2-1; 7 bases align to TRBD2. Germline V CDR1 and CDR2: DFQATT, SNEGSKA (reference sequence). Unmatched junction bases numbered 12, after V lost 6 bases and J lost 1 base. The CDR3 length is 16 residues. Written as DNA, the CDR3 is TGCAGTGCGAGGGCGGTAGCGGGCCCATCCTACAATGAGCAGTTCTTC. Translating it yields CSARAVAGPSYNEQFF.